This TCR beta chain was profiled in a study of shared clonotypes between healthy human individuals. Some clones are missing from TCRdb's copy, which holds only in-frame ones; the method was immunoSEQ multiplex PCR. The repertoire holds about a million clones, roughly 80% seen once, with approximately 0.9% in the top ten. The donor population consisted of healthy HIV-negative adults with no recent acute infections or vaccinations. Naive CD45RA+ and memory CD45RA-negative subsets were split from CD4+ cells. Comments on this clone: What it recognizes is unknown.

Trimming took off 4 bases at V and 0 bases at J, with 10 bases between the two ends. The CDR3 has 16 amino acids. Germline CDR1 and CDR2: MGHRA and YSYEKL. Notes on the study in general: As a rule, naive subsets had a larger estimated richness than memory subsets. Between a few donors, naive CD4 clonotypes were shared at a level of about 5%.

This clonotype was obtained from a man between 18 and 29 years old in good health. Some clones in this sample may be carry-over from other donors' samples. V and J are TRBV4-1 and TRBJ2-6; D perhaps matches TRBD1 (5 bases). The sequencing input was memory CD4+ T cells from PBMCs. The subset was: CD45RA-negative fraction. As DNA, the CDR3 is TGCGCCAGCAGCCGACCGGACAACTCTGGGGCCAACGTCCTGACTTTC. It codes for CASSRPDNSGANVLTF.